This TCR beta chain was sequenced for a study of blood T cell repertoires in COVID-19 (dated by TCRdb to 2020 to 2021). With respect to the entire study: Collaborator samples came from the United States, Italy and Spain and covered acute and convalescent phases of COVID-19. The material from the prospective study consisted of cDNA or gDNA derived from T cells, B-cell-depleted T cells, or PBMCs. Subjects who had been exposed to COVID-19, were actively infected with it, or had recovered from it provided the deeply sampled blood TCRbeta repertoires that made up the dataset. The repertoires were released in a freely available public database intended as a resource for research on the immune response to SARS-CoV-2. The samples were drawn from the first 160 participants of the ongoing ImmuneRACE study and from 950 to 1,500 subjects provided by 6 global collaborators. Nearly every sample came with metadata listing a de-identified subject ID, COVID-19 status, age in years and sex. Where HLA class I and class II types were available, the types were taken from metadata supplied by the sample provider, not from assay-based typing. The full study reports these points: Clinical and demographic metadata were provided uncurated, with the amount varying by source and participant.

Collaborating institutions collected whole blood in K2EDTA tubes following their own protocols. For TCRbeta analysis, collaborator samples were shipped as frozen whole blood, as isolated PBMCs, or as DNA extracted from either sample type. The germline ends are 12 bases apart after V is trimmed by 3 bases and J by 10 bases. The germline V gene provides CDR1 ENHRY and CDR2 SYGVKD. The CDR3 runs 13 residues from the cysteine to the phenylalanine. Solely the CDR3 DNA is kept, with 39 bases framed from the first base. Worth noting for this clone: The target of this receptor is not known. Base qualities are not provided; no much larger clone lies one nucleotide away.

The immunoSEQ Assay, a bias-controlled multiplex PCR, was used to amplify TCRbeta CDR3 regions from genomic DNA. As for how the authors treated the data: The number of nucleated cells in each sample was estimated from the amplification of reference gene primers within the assay. To quantify the absolute abundance of each unique TCRbeta CDR3 rearrangement, sequence reads were collapsed and filtered. Productive Simpson clonality was computed per sample as the square root of Simpson's diversity index over productive rearrangements. Sourced from immuneACCESS, this table was stored by TCRdb with only in-frame sequences that have V and J called. A share of the clones is absent; for the studies checked, an unresolved V gene accounts for under half, and the remainder has no known explanation. That table gives V, J and clone size, and the DNA gave D and trimming. In all, the sample holds fewer than 60,000 clones, and around 92% of those were seen once. 7% to 9% of the sample comes from the top ten.

The source of this sequence is an elderly man with active or convalescent COVID-19. Recombination joined TRBV10-3 with TRBJ1-4; TRBD1 is a weak D gene call, 6 bases matching. Specimen: peripheral blood. The CDR3 reads CAISELQGGKLFF. The DNA is TGTGCCATCAGTGAATTACAGGGTGGAAAACTGTTTTTT.